The TCR beta chain under discussion was sequenced for a study of blood T cell repertoires in COVID-19. CDR3 length equals 16 residues. V was cut by 2 bases and J by 2 bases, with 13 bases left in between. CDR1 is SGDLS, CDR2 YYNGEE, per germline. As processed by the authors: Amplification of reference gene primers provided the estimated nucleated cell counts. TCRdb keeps only in-frame clones here, not all; method: immunoSEQ multiplex PCR. V and J calls and clone size are copied from that table; D and trimming were computed from the DNA. The table records 200,000 or so clones, 75% to 85% of them present only once.

The chain has TRBV9 and TRBJ1-4, with a tentative D call TRBD1 (5 bases). This sequence originates from a man aged 35 to 55 who had recovered from COVID-19. The specimen sequenced was peripheral blood. The CDR3 DNA follows: TGTGCCAGCAGCGTTCAGGGTGGAGGGACTAATGAAAAACTGTTTTTT. Translation gives CASSVQGGGTNEKLFF.